The following is a T cell receptor (beta chain) sequence with its context. These data originate in a study of blood T cell repertoires in COVID-19. In the study overall: The United States, Italy and Spain were the sources of the acute and convalescent COVID-19 samples. T cells, B-cell-depleted T cells, or PBMCs supplied cDNA or gDNA.

The ends were cut back, 1 base at V and 1 base at J, with 7 bases in the middle. Germline V lookup: CDR1 MNHEY, CDR2 SVGEGT. The CDR3 runs 14 residues. Cohorts were assigned according to the clinical history that participants reported. Libraries were prepared by immunoSEQ multiplex PCR; TCRdb keeps only in-frame clonotypes and omits some of them. The sample lists 210,000 or so clones, about 84% occurring once. J is TRBJ1-1 and V is TRBV6-2 or TRBV6-3; a weak D match, TRBD1 (6 bases). The receptor was isolated from a man aged 55 to 69 who had recovered from COVID-19. Sequences were obtained from PBMCs or T cells enriched from blood (not recorded which). The CDR3 reads CASSYLQGNTEAFF. In DNA, the CDR3 is TGTGCCAGCAGTTACTTACAGGGGAACACTGAAGCTTTCTTT.